This TCR beta chain emerged from a study of CD8 T cells in ankylosing spondylitis. General observations from the study: Ankylosing spondylitis blood seemed to carry a telltale TCR beta motif made of several highly homologous variants. The clones that were linked to disease were reported to be significantly enriched in matched synovial fluid samples from ankylosing spondylitis patients. Those disease-linked clones were CD8+; they were also relatively rare in peripheral blood.

A quantitative 5'-RACE method, one with molecular barcodes, was used to make TCR beta libraries. TCRdb reprocessed the 5' RACE reads with MiXCR, giving one entry per CDR3 protein. Seen here are fewer than 550,000 distinct CDR3 sequences, roughly 5.2% observed once, and the top ten hold 3% to 4%. This clonotype was detected many times. What it binds is not known. With 0 bases removed from V and 0 bases from J, the gap between germline ends came to 9 bases. The CDR3 runs to 15 residues. The germline CDR1 and CDR2 sequences are SGHRS and YFSETQ. The chain employs TRBV5-1 and TRBJ1-1; unclear D gene. Sequenced material: blood, either unsorted or a sorted T cell fraction (not recorded which). This clonotype was sampled from a male donor with ankylosing spondylitis. The CDR3, as DNA: TGCGCCAGCAGCTTGGAATATCAGATGAACACTGAAGCTTTCTTT. This sequence encodes CASSLEYQMNTEAFF.